The clone carrying this T cell receptor beta chain has at least ten counts. CDR3 length: 14 amino acids. Looked up from germline, CDR1 is SGHTA and CDR2 is FQGNSA. The germline V and J ends were trimmed by 2 bases and 4 bases, with 11 bases remaining between them. These data belong to a study of T cells in Graves' hyperthyroidism and ophthalmopathy. From RNA transcripts, TCR beta CDR3 regions were amplified. During a first-round RT-PCR of the TCR CDR3, the HTBI primer set was used. Each CDR3 protein is one row after TCRdb ran MiXCR on the multiplex PCR reads. The sample lists some 700,000 distinct CDR3 sequences; approximately 15% were seen once.

The rearrangement links TRBV7-2 to TRBJ1-1; D call uncertain. This receptor was taken from a man aged 45-60 years with Graves' hyperthyroidism. Sequences were obtained from blood. DNA of the CDR3: TGTGCCAGCAGCTTATTAGGTATCAGCACTGAAGCTTTCTTT. Translated: CASSLLGISTEAFF.